These T cell receptor beta chains were read from a single sample in a study of blood T cells in healthy people across ages. TCRdb re-analysed the 5' RACE reads in MiXCR, keeping a single row per CDR3 protein. The sample carries fewer than 1,200,000 distinct CDR3 sequences, around 25% recorded once. This sample was shared with a second study, whose subject was T cells of mothers and their children.

The sequencing input was blood. The receptors come from a girl aged 2 to 10 in good health. Both conserved end residues are part of each CDR3. A D gene is named only where the DNA matches it firmly. The size field is filled for only some rows; it gives once, few, many or a size class.

TRBJ2-5 - TRBV6-5 few CASSSYAGLETQYF TGTGCCAGCAGTTCCTACGCCGGTCTGGAGACCCAGTACTTC
TRBJ2-1 - TRBV3-1 - CASSNSVRDEYNEQFF TGTGCCAGCAGCAATTCAGTTAGGGACGAGTACAATGAGCAGTTCTTC
TRBJ2-3 - TRBV7-8 - CASSYLSGDTDTQYF TGTGCCAGCAGCTACCTATCCGGGGACACAGATACGCAGTATTTT
TRBJ2-1 TRBD2 TRBV2 - CASVAGDYNEQFF TGTGCCAGCGTAGCGGGGGACTACAATGAGCAGTTCTTC
TRBJ1-5 - TRBV28 - CASSLGAELGKPQHF TGTGCCAGCAGTTTAGGGGCCGAATTGGGAAAGCCCCAGCATTTT
TRBJ2-1 - TRBV7-9 - CASRINNEQFF TGTGCCAGCAGGATAAACAATGAGCAGTTCTTC
TRBJ1-5 - TRBV10-1 few CASSESIGQPQHF TGCGCCAGCAGTGAGTCGATAGGTCAGCCCCAGCATTTT
TRBJ2-7 - TRBV29-1 - CSARSRDNSYEQYF TGCAGCGCCCGATCTAGGGACAACTCCTACGAGCAGTACTTC
TRBJ2-1 - TRBV7-3 - CASSPRAIGNEQFF TGTGCCAGCAGCCCAAGGGCTATCGGGAATGAGCAGTTCTTC
TRBJ2-3 TRBD1 TRBV9 few CASSVTDRYTDTQYF TGTGCCAGCAGCGTAACGGACAGGTACACAGATACGCAGTATTTT
TRBJ2-7 - TRBV9 - CASSPQSGQSYEQYF TGTGCCAGCAGCCCTCAATCTGGCCAGTCCTACGAGCAGTACTTC
TRBJ2-5 - TRBV2 - CASTTIGTVYQETQYF TGTGCCAGCACGACAATAGGGACCGTGTACCAAGAGACCCAGTACTTC
TRBJ2-7 - TRBV7-2 once CASSFTFDREQYF TGTGCCAGCAGCTTTACCTTTGACCGCGAGCAGTACTTC
TRBJ1-1 - TRBV4-2 - CASSQDLEGWRAFF TGTGCCAGCAGCCAAGATCTGGAGGGATGGAGGGCTTTCTTT
TRBJ2-1 - TRBV12-3/TRBV12-4 - CASSLIIAGSYNEQFF TGTGCCAGCAGTTTAATCATTGCCGGCTCCTACAATGAGCAGTTCTTC
TRBJ2-7 - TRBV2 few CASSEYRSYEQYF TGTGCCAGCAGTGAATATAGGTCCTACGAGCAGTACTTC